The next 3 T cell receptor beta chains were all read from a single sample in a study of CD8 T cells in ankylosing spondylitis. Each CDR3 protein gets one entry after TCRdb re-called the 5' RACE reads with MiXCR. Among about 300,000 distinct CDR3 sequences listed, approximately 10% were seen once. Material: blood, either unsorted or a sorted T cell fraction (not recorded which). The receptors here all came from a female donor with ankylosing spondylitis or in good health (not recorded which).

At least ten counts were recorded for this clonotype. The chain recombines TRBV9 with TRBJ2-3; D is possibly TRBD2 (7 bases). CDR1 and CDR2 from the germline V gene are SGDLS and YYNGEE. This CDR3 spans 16 amino acids. The ends were cut back, 4 bases at V and 4 bases at J, with 19 bases in the middle. The CDR3 here is CASSPPLGGGADTQYF. The CDR3 coding sequence is TGTGCCAGCAGCCCCCCCCTCGGCGGGGGCGCAGATACGCAGTATTTT.

This clonotype has only one observation. A much bigger clone sits one base away, suggesting this may be a read error. The chain combines TRBV20-1 with TRBJ1-3; tentative D call: TRBD1 (5 bases). The CDR3 covers 13 residues. Germline CDR1 DFQATT, CDR2 SNEGSKA (reference sequence). V was shortened by 8 bases and J by 1 base, with 12 bases between the two germline ends. CDR3 loop: CSTGRGSGNTIYF. In DNA, the CDR3 is TGCAGTACGGGGAGGGGATCTGGAAACACCATATATTTT.

This clonotype was counted at least ten times. This rearrangement joins TRBV11-2 to TRBJ2-7; D tentatively reads TRBD1 or TRBD2 (5 bases each). The V gene lost 2 bases and the J gene lost 5 bases, with 10 bases spanning the gap. CDR1 and CDR2 (germline): SGHAT, FQNNGV. This CDR3 has 13 amino acids. In DNA form, the CDR3 reads TGTGCCAGCAGCTTACAGGGACGGAACGAGCAGTACTTC. Its protein product is CASSLQGRNEQYF. The whole variable domain, filled in from reference TRBV11-2 and TRBJ2-7, reads EAGVAQSPRYKIIEKRQSVAFWCNPISGHATLYWYQQILGQGPKLLIQFQNNGVVDDSQLPKDRFSAERLKGVDSTLKIQPAKLEDSAVYLCASSLQGRNEQYFGPGTRLTVT.